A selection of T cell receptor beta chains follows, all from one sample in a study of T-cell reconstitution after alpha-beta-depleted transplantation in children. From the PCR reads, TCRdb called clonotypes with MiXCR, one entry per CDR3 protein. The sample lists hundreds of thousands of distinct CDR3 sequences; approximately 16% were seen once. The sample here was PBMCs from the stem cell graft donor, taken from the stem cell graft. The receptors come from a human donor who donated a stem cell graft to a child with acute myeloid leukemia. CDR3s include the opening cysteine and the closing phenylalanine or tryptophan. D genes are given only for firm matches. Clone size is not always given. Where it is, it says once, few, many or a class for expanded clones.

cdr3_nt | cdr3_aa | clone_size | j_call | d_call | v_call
TGCAGTGCTAGAGAGGGCAGGTCGCAGTTCTTC | CSAREGRSQFF | many | TRBJ2-1 | - | TRBV20-1
TGCAGTGCCCACGACAATGCCAAAAACATTCAGTACTTC | CSAHDNAKNIQYF | many | TRBJ2-4 | - | TRBV20-1
TGCAGTGCTAGAGGGACAGGAGACGTTTCTCCCCAGCATTTT | CSARGTGDVSPQHF | many | TRBJ1-5 | TRBD1 | TRBV20-1
TGCAGTGCTAGCCAGCTAGCGTACCAAGAGACCCAGTACTTC | CSASQLAYQETQYF | many | TRBJ2-5 | - | TRBV20-1
TGCAGTGCTTTCAAGGGACAGCAAGAGACCCAGTACTTC | CSAFKGQQETQYF | many | TRBJ2-5 | TRBD1 | TRBV20-1
TGTGCCAGCAGCTTTGGACAGTTTATCCAAGAGACCCAGTACTTC | CASSFGQFIQETQYF | - | TRBJ2-5 | - | TRBV7-8
TGCAGTGCTGTAGCGGGGGCTACGCACAATGAGCAGTTCTTC | CSAVAGATHNEQFF | many | TRBJ2-1 | TRBD2 | TRBV20-1
TGCAGTGCTAGAGATCGAAGGGCCCGGGAGGGGGTGGACACTGAAGCTTTCTTT | CSARDRRAREGVDTEAFF | - | TRBJ1-1 | - | TRBV20-1
TGCGCCAGCAGCTTCGCGGTTACAGATACGCAGTATTTT | CASSFAVTDTQYF | - | TRBJ2-3 | - | TRBV5-1
TGTGCCAGCAGCCTAGGCTGGCCTAGCGGTGAGACCCAGTACTTC | CASSLGWPSGETQYF | many | TRBJ2-5 | TRBD2 | TRBV7-2
TGTGCCAGCAGAAGGCAGAATAATTATGGCTACACCTTC | CASRRQNNYGYTF | - | TRBJ1-2 | - | TRBV6-6
TGCGCCAGCAGCTTGGATCCAGGGACGAACACTGAAGCTTTCTTT | CASSLDPGTNTEAFF | - | TRBJ1-1 | - | TRBV5-1
TGCAGTGCTAGCCAACTAGCGGGGAACTCCTACGAGCAGTACTTC | CSASQLAGNSYEQYF | many | TRBJ2-7 | TRBD2 | TRBV20-1
TGCGCCAGCAGCTTCACACCAGAGAGCTCCTACGAGCAGTACTTC | CASSFTPESSYEQYF | - | TRBJ2-7 | - | TRBV5-1
TGTGCCAGCAGCTTAGTGACCATGCTGAACACTGAAGCTTTCTTT | CASSLVTMLNTEAFF | few | TRBJ1-1 | - | TRBV7-2
TGTGCCAGCAGTCCGAGCGGGGGGGCGGTCACCGGGGAGCTGTTTTTT | CASSPSGGAVTGELFF | - | TRBJ2-2 | TRBD2 | TRBV12-3/TRBV12-4
TGCAGTGCTTACTCGTACTCTGGAAACACCATATATTTT | CSAYSYSGNTIYF | few | TRBJ1-3 | - | TRBV20-1
TGTGCCAGCAGGTCCGCCATTGAGCTCGGAACCTACAATGAGCAGTTCTTC | CASRSAIELGTYNEQFF | many | TRBJ2-1 | - | TRBV12-3/TRBV12-4
TGCAGTGCTAGGTCCGGGACAATCTCCTACGAGCAGTACTTC | CSARSGTISYEQYF | many | TRBJ2-7 | - | TRBV20-1
TGCGCCAGCAGCCAAGATAGTCCCCAGCGGGGGGGCTATGAGCAGTTCTTC | CASSQDSPQRGGYEQFF | - | TRBJ2-1 | TRBD2 | TRBV4-3
TGCGCCAGCAGCTTGGGCTGGGCCGGGGCCAACGTCCTGACTTTC | CASSLGWAGANVLTF | many | TRBJ2-6 | - | TRBV5-1
TGCAGTGCTAAGGTAGCGGGGGGCCCTAGCGCCTACAATGAGCAGTTCTTC | CSAKVAGGPSAYNEQFF | many | TRBJ2-1 | TRBD2 | TRBV20-1
TGTGCCTGGACCGGGACTAGCGGGGGCCTGATCTCCTACGAGCAGTACTTC | CAWTGTSGGLISYEQYF | many | TRBJ2-7 | TRBD2 | TRBV30
TGCAGTGCTAGGGGACTCTCAGTGAGTGAGCAGTTCTTC | CSARGLSVSEQFF | many | TRBJ2-1 | - | TRBV20-1
TGTGCCATCAGGGAAAAAACCGCGACAGGGTCAAATCAAGAGACCCAGTACTTC | CAIREKTATGSNQETQYF | - | TRBJ2-5 | TRBD1 | TRBV10-3